The 13 T cell receptor beta chains below all came from one sample that was sequenced in a study of CXCR3-negative and CXCR3-positive naive CD8 T cells. Preparation of TRB cDNA libraries relied on 5' RACE carrying UMI labels. TCRdb processed the 5' RACE reads again and assigns one entry to each CDR3 protein, with no DNA. Recorded here are 90,000 to 100,000 distinct CDR3 sequences; the top ten clones represent over 1.5%. Sequences were obtained from naive CXCR3- CD8+ T cells from blood. Described subset: CD45RO-CCR7+CD27+CD95- naive CD8+ T cells lacking CXCR3 (TNR3-). These receptors all stem from a human donor in good health. Some clones in this sample may be carry-over from other donors' samples.

The CDR3 sequence: CASSSDQGETEQYF. The rearrangement joins TRBV4-3 to TRBJ2-7; as DNA is missing, the TRBD1 call by TCRdb cannot be tested. This CDR3 contains 14 residues. CDR1 is LGHNA, CDR2 YSLEER, per germline.

The V and J genes are TRBV10-3 and TRBJ1-2. Per the germline V gene, CDR1 is ENHRY and CDR2 is SYGVKD. The CDR3 spans 15 residues. CDR3 amino acids: CAISEAESHNYGYTF.

This sequence joins TRBV28 and TRBJ2-7. CDR1 and CDR2 from the germline V gene are MDHEN and SYDVKM. The CDR3 has 13 amino acids. This CDR3 reads CASQPRQLYEQYF.

The chain employs TRBV7-9 and TRBJ2-7. The germline gives CDR1 SEHNR, CDR2 FQNEAQ (reference sequence). This CDR3 spans 11 amino acids. This chain's CDR3 is CASSAAYEQYF.

The chain couples TRBV10-2 to TRBJ2-3; TCRdb names TRBD1, which stays unverified in the absence of DNA. The V gene's germline CDR1 is WSHSY and CDR2 SAAADI. The CDR3 length is 16 residues. The CDR3: CASSESVGHSTDTQYF.

This chain links TRBV14 with TRBJ2-3; as DNA is missing, the TRBD1 call by TCRdb cannot be tested. The CDR3 is 15 residues long. Germline assignment: CDR1 SGHDN and CDR2 FVKESK. The CDR3 loop is CASSPRQGASDTQYF.

The chain employs TRBV19 and TRBJ2-1. Germline V CDR1 and CDR2: LNHDA, SQIVND (reference sequence). The CDR3 loop spans 14 amino acids. This chain's CDR3 is CASNDGDLYNEQFF.

This rearrangement joins TRBV29-1 to TRBJ2-3; TCRdb designates TRBD1, a call that cannot be tested without DNA. This CDR3 region has 16 residues. Germline-derived CDR1 and CDR2 are SQVTM and ANQGSEA. CDR3 amino acids: CSAAPTGDLSTDTQYF.

The rearrangement joins TRBV12-3 or TRBV12-4 to TRBJ2-7; the TCRdb D gene call, TRBD1, has no DNA to confirm it. CDR3 length: 12 amino acids. The CDR3 loop reads CASSLVGNEQYF.

The gene calls are TRBV7-9 and TRBJ1-1; TCRdb lists TRBD1, though no DNA is available to test this call. The V gene's germline CDR1 is SEHNR and CDR2 FQNEAQ (reference sequence). This CDR3 region has 14 residues. The CDR3 region is CASRAGFADTEAFF.

The rearrangement uses TRBV25-1 and TRBJ1-1; without DNA, the TCRdb call of TRBD1 cannot be checked. The CDR3 spans 15 residues. CDR1 and CDR2 from the germline V gene are MGHDK and SYGVNS. This chain's CDR3 is CASSARMATNTEAFF.

The J gene is TRBJ1-5, the V gene TRBV6-6; TCRdb lists TRBD1, though no DNA is available to test this call. The CDR3 spans 15 residues. Germline V CDR1 and CDR2: MNHNY, SVGAGI (reference sequence). CDR3 loop: CASSYPGQINQPQHF.

This chain uses TRBV19 with TRBJ1-1. The CDR3 has 12 residues. The germline V gene has CDR1 LNHDA and CDR2 SQIVND (reference sequence). The CDR3 reads CASSQGGTEAFF.